This passage covers 28 T cell receptor beta chains from one sample sequenced in a study of blood T cell repertoires in COVID-19. Clones were read by immunoSEQ multiplex PCR, and TCRdb kept only the in-frame ones, dropping some. This sample has about 95,000 clones, with about 87% found just once. Sequencing was carried out using peripheral blood. These receptors all come from a human donor in a cohort sampled during active COVID-19.

The genes are TRBV19 and TRBJ2-3, with D uncertain. The CDR3 covers 12 residues. The V end lost 8 bases, the J end lost 10 bases, and 16 bases lay between the germline ends. Germline values: CDR1 LNHDA, CDR2 SQIVND (reference sequence). The CDR3 DNA is TGTGCCAGTTCTCTACGTCCCGAACCGCAGTATTTT. This translates into CASSLRPEPQYF.

This clone came up a few times. The V and J genes are TRBV4-1 and TRBJ1-1; perhaps TRBD1 as D (6 bases). Per the germline V gene, CDR1 is MGHRA and CDR2 is YSYEKL. The germline V and J ends were trimmed by 4 bases and 5 bases, with 14 bases remaining between them. The CDR3 is 14 residues long. In nucleotides, the CDR3 is TGCGCCAGCAGCCCTCAGGGGTTTCAAACTGAAGCTTTCTTT. It translates to CASSPQGFQTEAFF.

The chain employs TRBV3-1 (or the pseudogene TRBV3-2) and TRBJ1-4; possibly TRBD1 for D (6 bases). Trimming took 4 bases from V and 5 from J, leaving 20 bases between them. This CDR3 is built from 17 residues. Germline values: CDR1 LGHDT, CDR2 YNNKEL (reference sequence). CDR3 region: CASSPSTSGTINEKLFF. DNA of the CDR3: TGTGCCAGCAGCCCATCCACGTCGGGGACAATCAATGAAAAACTGTTTTTT.

This chain connects TRBV19 to TRBJ2-7, with D possibly matching TRBD2 (5 bases). The CDR3 totals 10 residues. The V end lost 10 bases, the J end lost 3 bases, and 7 bases lay between the germline ends. CDR1 is LNHDA and CDR2 is SQIVND in the germline V gene (reference sequence). The CDR3 region is CATGDYEQYF. CDR3 DNA: TGTGCCACCGGGGACTACGAGCAGTACTTC.

The rearrangement joins TRBV27 to TRBJ1-5, with D maybe TRBD1 (6 bases). Germline V gene sequence: CDR1 MNHEY, CDR2 SMNVEV (reference sequence). Trimming removed 5 bases at V and 1 base at J, with 12 bases between. The CDR3 has 15 residues. The CDR3 sequence: CASSRGHQSNQPQHF. The CDR3 coding sequence is TGTGCCAGCAGTCGGGGACATCAGAGCAATCAGCCCCAGCATTTT.

The chain uses TRBV2 and TRBJ1-3; 8 positions match TRBD1. Germline V gives CDR1 SNHLY, CDR2 FYNNEI. This CDR3 has 15 amino acids. The J segment lost 4 bases and the V segment lost 2 bases, leaving 4 bases of the junction unmatched. CDR3: CASSEQGARGNTIYF. The CDR3 nucleotides are TGTGCCAGCAGTGAACAGGGGGCAAGAGGAAACACCATATATTTT.

The chain has TRBV4-3 and TRBJ2-1; 8 nucleotides line up with TRBD2. The length of the CDR3 is 16 residues. CDR1 LGHNA and CDR2 YSLEER come from the germline V gene. With 0 bases clipped from V and 5 bases from J, the junction kept 6 bases outside the gene matches. CDR3 bases: TGCGCCAGCAGCCAAGAGTGGGGCGGGGGGCACAATGAGCAGTTCTTC. Translated: CASSQEWGGGHNEQFF.

This clone was found a few times. The chain uses TRBV7-2 and TRBJ1-5; D remains ambiguous. This CDR3 is built from 12 residues. Germline CDR1 SGHTA, CDR2 FQGNSA. Trimming left V 2 bases short and J 6 bases short, with 5 bases between. The CDR3 DNA reads as TGTGCCAGCAGCTTATTTAGTCAGCCCCAGCATTTT. This translates into CASSLFSQPQHF.

The chain employs TRBV5-5 and TRBJ1-4, with 9 bases that match TRBD1. The CDR3 has 16 residues. From germline, CDR1 is SGHKS and CDR2 YYEKEE (reference sequence). V lost 4 bases to trimming and J lost 8 bases; unmatched junction nucleotides: 12. CDR3 sequence reads: CASSRRIQGAEEKLFF. The CDR3 DNA reads as TGTGCCAGCAGCCGACGGATACAGGGGGCTGAAGAAAAACTGTTTTTT.

The chain combines TRBV6-5 with TRBJ1-3, with 7 bases matching TRBD1. The V segment lost 10 bases and the J segment 0 bases; nucleotides outside the gene matches: 9. In germline, CDR1 is MNHEY, CDR2 SVGAGI. The CDR3 runs to 15 residues. The CDR3 reads CATRFDRASGNTIYF. The CDR3, as DNA: TGTGCCACCCGATTTGACAGGGCCTCTGGAAACACCATATATTTT.

This chain uses TRBV5-1 with TRBJ2-1, with D perhaps TRBD1 (6 bases). V lost 4 bases, J lost 5 bases, and 19 bases lay in between. Per germline, CDR1 SGHRS and CDR2 YFSETQ. The CDR3 spans 16 residues. CDR3 in amino acids: CASSTGYRALNNEQFF. The DNA of the CDR3 is TGCGCCAGCAGCACCGGCTACAGGGCACTCAACAATGAGCAGTTCTTC.

The chain joins TRBV7-8 to TRBJ1-1; D not certain. The germline gives CDR1 SGHVS, CDR2 FQNEAQ. V lost 5 bases and J 10 bases, leaving 11 bases between the germline ends. There are 11 residues in the CDR3. The CDR3 protein is CASSRNSGAFF. The CDR3 DNA follows: TGTGCCAGCAGCCGCAATAGTGGAGCTTTCTTT.

The chain links TRBV10-3 to TRBJ1-3, with D uncertain. The V end was cut by 0 bases, the J end by 0 bases, with 6 bases between. Germline values: CDR1 ENHRY, CDR2 SYGVKD. The CDR3 extends over 15 amino acids. The CDR3 nucleotides are TGTGCCATCAGTGAGTCTGAGATCTCTGGAAACACCATATATTTT. This gives the protein CAISESEISGNTIYF.

The CDR3 protein is CASSLSGQGRYNEQFF. The DNA for the CDR3 is TGTGCCAGCAGTTTATCGGGGCAGGGAAGGTACAATGAGCAGTTCTTC. The chain carries TRBV27 and TRBJ2-1, with D possibly being TRBD1 (5 bases). V dropped 0 bases and J dropped 4 bases, with 13 bases sitting between them. CDR1 and CDR2 from the germline V gene are MNHEY and SMNVEV (reference sequence). The CDR3 covers 16 residues.

J is TRBJ2-2 and V is TRBV12-2; no check of the table's D call, TRBD2, against the DNA was made. TRBV12-2 is described as a pseudogene. The CDR3 contains 15 residues. Here the CDR3 reads CASRLARPNTGELFF. In DNA form, the CDR3 reads TGTGCAAGTCGCTTAGCGCGGCCGAACACCGGGGAGCTGTTTTTT.

The V and J genes are TRBV11-2 and TRBJ1-3; TRBD1 might be the D (5 bases). This CDR3 is 15 amino acids long. Between the trimmed V and J ends, which lost 1 base and 0 bases, there was a span of 7 bases. Germline V lookup: CDR1 SGHAT, CDR2 FQNNGV. The CDR3 DNA reads TGTGCCAGCAGCTTAGCCAGGGCCTCTGGAAACACCATATATTTT. Protein sequence: CASSLARASGNTIYF.

The DNA of the CDR3 is TGTGCCAGCAGTGAAAGACAGGGGGCTAGCGATGAGCAGTTCTTC. Residues: CASSERQGASDEQFF. The chain couples TRBV25-1 to TRBJ2-1; TRBD1 agrees at 10 bases. Germline CDR1 is MGHDK and CDR2 is SYGVNS. There are 15 residues in the CDR3. Unmatched junction bases numbered 6, after V lost 2 bases and J lost 8 bases.

CDR3 region: CASSPRGLAGGHEQYF. The CDR3 coding sequence is TGTGCCAGCAGCCCACGGGGGCTAGCGGGGGGGCACGAGCAGTACTTC. The rearrangement links TRBV7-2 to TRBJ2-7, with TRBD2 identical over 12 bases. Unmatched junction bases numbered 10, after V lost 5 bases and J lost 5 bases. Germline values: CDR1 SGHTA, CDR2 FQGNSA. The CDR3 is 16 residues long.

The chain has TRBV3-1 (or the pseudogene TRBV3-2) and TRBJ2-6; the D gene is possibly TRBD2 (5 bases). The CDR3 sequence is 13 residues long. The germline V gene encodes CDR1 LGHDT and CDR2 YNNKEL (reference sequence). The ends were cut back, 8 bases at V and 0 bases at J, with 5 bases in the middle. The CDR3 loop reads CASGSSGANVLTF. The CDR3 nucleotides are TGTGCCAGCGGGAGCTCTGGGGCCAACGTCCTGACTTTC.

The chain recombines TRBV6-2 or TRBV6-3 with TRBJ1-2, with TRBD1 as a possible D gene (5 bases). Germline CDR1 is MNHEY and CDR2 is SVGEGT. V gave up 1 base and J gave up 2 bases, with 20 bases separating them. This CDR3 region has 18 residues. The CDR3, as DNA: TGTGCCAGCAGTTACTACAGGTCCGGCATACTCTCCAACTATGGCTACACCTTC. This codes for CASSYYRSGILSNYGYTF.

V usage is TRBV6-5 and J usage is TRBJ1-6, with 7 bases identical to TRBD1. The germline V gene has CDR1 MNHEY and CDR2 SVGAGI. The CDR3 spans 15 residues. Trimming cost V 0 bases and J 8 bases; bases outside gene matches: 4. CDR3 in DNA: TGTGCCAGCAGTTACTCCTACAGGGGACATTCACCCCTCCACTTT. Amino acids: CASSYSYRGHSPLHF.

V is TRBV3-1 (or the pseudogene TRBV3-2) and J is TRBJ2-3, with 10 bases identical to TRBD1. With V trimmed by 0 bases and J by 3 bases, 6 bases remained unmatched. Germline loops: CDR1 LGHDT, CDR2 YNNKEL (reference sequence). This CDR3 has 17 amino acids. The CDR3 reads CASSQEHLGQGTDTQYF. The CDR3 bases are TGTGCCAGCAGCCAAGAACACTTGGGACAGGGGACAGATACGCAGTATTTT.

The rearrangement joins TRBV5-1 to TRBJ2-3, with TRBD1 matching 10 bases. V lost 0 bases and J lost 0; bases outside the gene matches: 7. Germline CDR1 and CDR2: SGHRS and YFSETQ. This CDR3 spans 18 amino acids. The CDR3 sequence is CASSLGQGARISTDTQYF. CDR3 nucleotides: TGCGCCAGCAGCTTGGGACAGGGGGCGCGGATTAGCACAGATACGCAGTATTTT.

The chain links TRBV5-1 to TRBJ1-2; D is unclear. Germline CDR1 SGHRS, CDR2 YFSETQ. The CDR3 contains 13 residues. With 0 bases removed from V and 4 bases from J, the gap between germline ends came to 7 bases. The CDR3 is CASSLGASYGYTF. CDR3 coding DNA: TGCGCCAGCAGCTTGGGGGCTTCCTATGGCTACACCTTC.

The chain links TRBV10-2 to TRBJ2-7, with D possibly TRBD2 on 6 matching bases. The V end lost 6 bases, the J end lost 4 bases, and 13 bases lay between the germline ends. This CDR3 is built from 13 residues. The germline CDR1 and CDR2 sequences are WSHSY and SAAADI. The CDR3 DNA sequence: TGCGCCAGCAGCTCGGGGGAAAGGTACGAGCAGTACTTC. Translation: CASSSGERYEQYF.

V and J are TRBV4-2 and TRBJ2-3; D possibly corresponds to TRBD2 (6 bases). This CDR3 spans 19 amino acids. V lost 2 bases to trimming and J lost 2 bases, with 23 bases between them. Germline lookup yields CDR1 LGHNA and CDR2 YNFKEQ. The CDR3 loop is CASSQPYRRSGTYTDTQYF. The CDR3 DNA follows: TGTGCCAGCAGCCAACCTTACCGCCGATCCGGGACTTACACAGATACGCAGTATTTT.

The chain combines TRBV6-5 with TRBJ1-2; D not resolved. Per germline, CDR1 MNHEY and CDR2 SVGAGI. The V gene lost 2 bases and the J gene lost 6 bases, with 10 bases spanning the gap. The CDR3 has 13 amino acids. In nucleotides, the CDR3 is TGTGCCAGCAGTTACGCTCGGGAAGATGGCTACACCTTC. Translated, it gives CASSYAREDGYTF.

The chain joins TRBV5-8 to TRBJ1-4, with 9 bases lining up with TRBD1. The J segment lost 8 bases and the V segment lost 3 bases, leaving 14 bases of the junction unmatched. CDR3 size: 17 residues. CDR1 and CDR2 from the germline V gene are SGHTS and YDEGEE. CDR3 amino acids: CASSSFPGTGLKEKLFF. CDR3 nucleotide sequence: TGTGCCAGCAGCTCGTTTCCCGGGACAGGGTTAAAGGAAAAACTGTTTTTT.